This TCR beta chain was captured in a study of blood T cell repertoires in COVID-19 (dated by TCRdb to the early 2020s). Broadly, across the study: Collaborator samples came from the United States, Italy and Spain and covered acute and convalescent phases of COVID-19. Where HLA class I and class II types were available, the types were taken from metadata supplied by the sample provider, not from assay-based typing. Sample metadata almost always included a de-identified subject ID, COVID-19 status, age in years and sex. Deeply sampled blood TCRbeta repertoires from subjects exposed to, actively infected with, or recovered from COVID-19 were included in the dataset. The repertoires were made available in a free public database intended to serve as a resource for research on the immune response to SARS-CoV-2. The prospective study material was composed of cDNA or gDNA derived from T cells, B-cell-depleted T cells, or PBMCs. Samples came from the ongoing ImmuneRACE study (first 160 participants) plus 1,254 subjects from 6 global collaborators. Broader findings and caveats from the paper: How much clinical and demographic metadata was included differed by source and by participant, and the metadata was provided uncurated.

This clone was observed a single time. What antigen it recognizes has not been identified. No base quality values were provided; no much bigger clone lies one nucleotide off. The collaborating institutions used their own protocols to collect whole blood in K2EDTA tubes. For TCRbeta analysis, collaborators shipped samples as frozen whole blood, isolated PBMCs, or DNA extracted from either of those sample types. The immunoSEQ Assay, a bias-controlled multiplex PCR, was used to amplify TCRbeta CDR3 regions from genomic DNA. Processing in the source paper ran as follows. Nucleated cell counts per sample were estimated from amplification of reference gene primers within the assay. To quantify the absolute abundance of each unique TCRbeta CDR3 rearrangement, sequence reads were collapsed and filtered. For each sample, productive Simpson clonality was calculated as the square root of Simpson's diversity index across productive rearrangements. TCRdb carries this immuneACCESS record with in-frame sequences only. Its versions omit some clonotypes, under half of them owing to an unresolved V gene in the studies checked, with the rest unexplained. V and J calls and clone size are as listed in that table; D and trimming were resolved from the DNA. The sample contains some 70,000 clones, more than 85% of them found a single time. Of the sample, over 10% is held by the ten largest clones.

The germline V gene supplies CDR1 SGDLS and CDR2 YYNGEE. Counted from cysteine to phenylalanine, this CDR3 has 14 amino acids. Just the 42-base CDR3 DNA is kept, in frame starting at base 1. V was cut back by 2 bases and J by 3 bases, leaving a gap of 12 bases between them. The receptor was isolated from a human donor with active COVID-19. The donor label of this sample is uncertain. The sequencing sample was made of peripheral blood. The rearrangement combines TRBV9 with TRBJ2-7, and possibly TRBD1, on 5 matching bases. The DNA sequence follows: TGTGCCAGCAGCGTCGAACCCCAGGGCTACGAGCAGTACTTC. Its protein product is CASSVEPQGYEQYF.